One sample yielded the 7 T cell receptor beta chains listed below, sequenced in a study of CD8+ T cells in alopecia areata. Treatment in this sample: oral pan-JAK inhibitor, 5-10 mg twice daily. Sequencing templates came from extracted RNA that was reverse transcribed into cDNA. The table came from immunoSEQ multiplex PCR; TCRdb's copy has only in-frame clones and leaves some out. The table shows 90,000 or so clones, with about 44% occurring only once. Sequenced here: CD8+ T cells sorted from blood, sampled at week 24, from a patient treated with tofacitinib. The source of these receptors is a human donor with alopecia areata.

This clone was counted a few times. The rearrangement uses TRBV20-1 and TRBJ2-3; possible D gene TRBD2, 6 bases. CDR3 length: 11 residues. Germline values: CDR1 DFQATT, CDR2 SNEGSKA (reference sequence). With 7 bases removed from V and 11 bases from J, the gap between germline ends came to 16 bases. The CDR3 sequence: CSGLDKGGQYF. The DNA of the CDR3 is TGCAGTGGGCTGGACAAGGGAGGGCAGTATTTT.

The chain couples TRBV4-2 to TRBJ2-3, with 7 nucleotides matching TRBD1. The V gene's germline CDR1 is LGHNA and CDR2 YNFKEQ. The CDR3 loop spans 18 amino acids. The V and J ends lost 1 base and 0 bases, in that order; junction bases with no gene match: 10. Here the CDR3 DNA reads TGTGCCAGCAGCCAAGCGGTAACCAGGGGGTATAGCACAGATACGCAGTATTTT. It codes for CASSQAVTRGYSTDTQYF.

This chain links TRBV6-4 with TRBJ2-7; D is uncertain. Germline V CDR1 and CDR2: MRHNA, SNTAGT. The CDR3 has 15 residues. V lost 5 bases to trimming and J lost 7 bases, with 21 bases between them. The CDR3 bases are TGTGCCAGCAGTTCCCCGGTCGCTGCCGCAGAGGAGCAGTACTTC. Encoded protein: CASSSPVAAAEEQYF.

V and J are TRBV4-3 and TRBJ2-3, with D uncertain. The CDR3 extends over 15 amino acids. Germline loops: CDR1 LGHNA, CDR2 YSLEER. Trimming removed 3 bases at V and 2 bases at J, with 12 bases between. In DNA, the CDR3 is TGCGCCAGCAGCCAGCGGCGGCTTATCACAGATACGCAGTATTTT. Translated, it gives CASSQRRLITDTQYF.

This clone was counted a few times. The genes are TRBV29-1 and TRBJ1-5; D is uncertain. CDR3 size: 13 residues. Germline lookup yields CDR1 SQVTM and CDR2 ANQGSEA. The germline V and J ends were trimmed by 2 bases and 1 base, with 6 bases remaining between them. The CDR3 protein is CSVELGSNQPQHF. DNA for the CDR3: TGCAGCGTTGAATTGGGGAGCAATCAGCCCCAGCATTTT.

The chain uses TRBV6-5 and TRBJ1-1; D is undetermined. V was pared by 0 bases and J by 0 bases, with 8 bases between. The CDR3 contains 15 residues. Germline CDR1 is MNHEY and CDR2 is SVGAGI. CDR3: CASSYSGSLNTEAFF. DNA of the CDR3: TGTGCCAGCAGTTACTCAGGGAGTTTGAACACTGAAGCTTTCTTT.

The chain combines TRBV5-1 with TRBJ2-7, with D tentatively TRBD1 (5 bases). Per germline, CDR1 SGHRS and CDR2 YFSETQ. The CDR3 is made up of 16 amino acids. The V gene lost 0 bases and the J gene lost 4 bases, with 17 bases spanning the gap. CDR3 bases: TGCGCCAGCAGCTTGGTTGATGGCAGGGATGGGTACGAGCAGTACTTC. Amino acid sequence: CASSLVDGRDGYEQYF.